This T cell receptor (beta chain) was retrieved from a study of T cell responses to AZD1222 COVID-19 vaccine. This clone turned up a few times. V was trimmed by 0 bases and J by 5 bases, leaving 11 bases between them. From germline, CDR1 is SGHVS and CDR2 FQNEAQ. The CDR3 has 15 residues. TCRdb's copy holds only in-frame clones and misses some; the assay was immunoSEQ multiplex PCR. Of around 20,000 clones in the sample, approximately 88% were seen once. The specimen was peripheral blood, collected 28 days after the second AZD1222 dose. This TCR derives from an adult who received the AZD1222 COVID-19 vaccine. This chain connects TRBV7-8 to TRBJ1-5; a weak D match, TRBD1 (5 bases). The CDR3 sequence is CASSLAQGGDQPQHF. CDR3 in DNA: TGTGCCAGCAGCTTAGCTCAGGGTGGCGATCAGCCCCAGCATTTT.